This T cell receptor (beta chain) was captured by sequencing in a study of OX40 agonist ivuxolimab in advanced cancers. Looking at the study overall: The drug used for patients, ivuxolimab, was an agonistic anti-OX40 (CD134) antibody. Hepatocellular carcinoma, melanoma, renal cell or head and neck cancer affected the dose-escalation patients. At approximately 80% male, the cohort had a mean age of 60 years, ranging from about 23 to 79.

Germline CDR1 is SGHRS and CDR2 is YFSETQ. V lost 0 bases to trimming and J lost 4 bases, with 10 bases between them. The CDR3 runs 14 residues. Study-wide results and caveats: Antigen specificity was not determined for the expanded peripheral T cells.

Only in-frame clones appear in the TCRdb table, and some are missing; sequencing was by immunoSEQ multiplex PCR. The profile shows fewer than 65,000 clones, over 75% of them singletons. In regard to this clone: Its antigen is still unknown.

The rearrangement joins TRBV5-1 to TRBJ1-2; no firm D call. Source: CD4+ or CD8+ T cells sorted from blood, taken in a trial of the OX40 agonist ivuxolimab. The receptor was isolated from an adult with an advanced solid tumor such as melanoma, head and neck, liver or kidney cancer. CDR3 amino acids: CASSLERGGYGYTF. The CDR3 DNA is TGCGCCAGCAGCTTGGAGCGGGGTGGCTATGGCTACACCTTC.